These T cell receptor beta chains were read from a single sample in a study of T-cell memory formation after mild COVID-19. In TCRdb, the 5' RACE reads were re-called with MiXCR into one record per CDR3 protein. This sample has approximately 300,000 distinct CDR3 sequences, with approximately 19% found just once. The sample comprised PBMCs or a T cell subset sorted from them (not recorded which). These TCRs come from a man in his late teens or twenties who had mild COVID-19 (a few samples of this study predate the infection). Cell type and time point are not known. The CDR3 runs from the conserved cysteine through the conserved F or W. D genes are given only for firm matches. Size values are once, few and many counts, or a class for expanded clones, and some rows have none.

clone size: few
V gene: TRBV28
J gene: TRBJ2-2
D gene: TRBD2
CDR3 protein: CASSTSGGFGELFF

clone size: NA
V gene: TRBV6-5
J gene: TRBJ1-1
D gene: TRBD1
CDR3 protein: CASSDRGVLNTEAFF

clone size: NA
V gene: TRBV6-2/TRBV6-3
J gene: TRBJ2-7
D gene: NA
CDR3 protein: CASSPGHSADEQYF

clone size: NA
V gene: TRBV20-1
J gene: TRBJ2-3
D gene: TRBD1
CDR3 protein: CSARPPAGGRTDTQYF

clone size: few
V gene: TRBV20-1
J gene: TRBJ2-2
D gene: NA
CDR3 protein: CGGPGVNPATGELFF

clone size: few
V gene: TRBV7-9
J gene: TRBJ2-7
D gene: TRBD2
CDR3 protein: CASSLGREQYF

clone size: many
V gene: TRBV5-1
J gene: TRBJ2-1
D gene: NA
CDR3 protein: CASSSGRNNEQFF

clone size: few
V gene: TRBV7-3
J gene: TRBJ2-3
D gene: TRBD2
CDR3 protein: CASSPGGGTVNTQYF

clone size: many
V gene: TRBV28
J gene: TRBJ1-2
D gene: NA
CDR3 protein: CASSPAGERNGYTF

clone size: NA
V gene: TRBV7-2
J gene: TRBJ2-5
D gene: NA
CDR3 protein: CASSLALSIPGLGETQYF

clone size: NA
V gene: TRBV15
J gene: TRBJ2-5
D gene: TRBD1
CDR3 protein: CATSRDRASGETQYF

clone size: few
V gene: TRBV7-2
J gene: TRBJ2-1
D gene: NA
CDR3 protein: CASSPNGLPGPMQFF

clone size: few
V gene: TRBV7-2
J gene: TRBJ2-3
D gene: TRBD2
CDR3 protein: CASSPRGVEGTDTQYF

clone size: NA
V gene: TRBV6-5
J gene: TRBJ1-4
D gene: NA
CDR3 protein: CASSYSGGPGWGLFF

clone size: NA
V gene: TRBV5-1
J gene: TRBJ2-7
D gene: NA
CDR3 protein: CASSLAIGSGAAYEQYF

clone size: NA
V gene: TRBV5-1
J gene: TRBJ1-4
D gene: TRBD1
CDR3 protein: CASSLGPGQASRWVFF

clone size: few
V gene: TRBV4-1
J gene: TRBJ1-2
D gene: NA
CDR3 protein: CASSRQGSNYGYTF

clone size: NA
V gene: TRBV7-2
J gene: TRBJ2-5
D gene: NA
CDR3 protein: CASSLFLLDSWASGAQETQYF

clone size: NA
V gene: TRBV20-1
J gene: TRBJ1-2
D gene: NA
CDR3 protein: CSARDRGDWEYGYTF

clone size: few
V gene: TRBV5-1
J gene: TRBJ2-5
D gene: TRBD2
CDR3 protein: CTSMSGGGNQETQYF

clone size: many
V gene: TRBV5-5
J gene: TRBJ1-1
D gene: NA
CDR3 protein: CASSPGPPGGTEAFF

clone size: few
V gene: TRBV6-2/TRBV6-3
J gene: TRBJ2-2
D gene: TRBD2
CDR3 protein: CASRGVLERKNTGELFF

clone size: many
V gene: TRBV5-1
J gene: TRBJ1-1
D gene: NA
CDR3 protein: CASSPRAGTDEAFF